These 14 T cell receptor beta chains originate from one sample sequenced in a study of T cell responses to AZD1222 COVID-19 vaccine. Produced via immunoSEQ multiplex PCR; TCRdb's table is partial and in-frame only. This table holds 130,000 to 150,000 clones, 91% found once. Here the sequenced sample was peripheral blood, taken on day 0 of AZD1222 vaccination. The receptors were gathered from an adult in good health.

The chain is built from TRBV10-3 and TRBJ2-2; D may be TRBD1 (6 bases). Germline V gene data show CDR1 as ENHRY and CDR2 as SYGVKD. There are 14 residues in the CDR3. The V end was cut by 10 bases, the J end by 1 base, with 13 bases between. In nucleotides, the CDR3 is TGTGCCACATTGGGACACCAGAACACCGGGGAGCTGTTTTTT. The encoded protein is CATLGHQNTGELFF.

The rearrangement joins TRBV19 to TRBJ1-5; 7 positions match TRBD1. This CDR3 has 13 residues. Germline CDR1 is LNHDA and CDR2 is SQIVND (reference sequence). The V gene end was trimmed by 4 bases and the J gene end by 4 bases; junction bases not matched to a gene: 1. The DNA for the CDR3 is TGTGCCAGTAGTAAACAGGGGAATCAGCCCCAGCATTTT. It codes for CASSKQGNQPQHF.

The chain has TRBV7-2 and TRBJ2-7, with 13 bases that match TRBD2. The V gene end was trimmed by 3 bases and the J gene end by 7 bases; junction bases not matched to a gene: 3. The germline gives CDR1 SGHTA, CDR2 FQGNSA. This CDR3 is 14 amino acids long. The CDR3 bases are TGTGCCAGCAGCTTGGGACTAGCGGGACGGGAGCAGTACTTC. Residues: CASSLGLAGREQYF.

The chain couples TRBV11-2 to TRBJ1-3; D is undetermined. The germline gives CDR1 SGHAT, CDR2 FQNNGV. The V and J ends lost 2 bases and 6 bases respectively, with 5 bases between them. The CDR3 runs 12 residues. The CDR3 DNA reads TGTGCCAGCAGCTTATCCCCAAACACCATATATTTT. It codes for CASSLSPNTIYF.

This clone turned up a few times. V gene TRBV5-1 combines with J gene TRBJ2-3, with D perhaps matching TRBD1 (7 bases). Germline CDR1 SGHRS, CDR2 YFSETQ. V gave up 7 bases and J gave up 2 bases, with 11 bases separating them. This CDR3 spans 13 amino acids. The CDR3 protein is CASGGGYTDTQYF. CDR3 sequence (DNA): TGCGCCAGCGGAGGGGGCTACACAGATACGCAGTATTTT.

This clone was detected a few times. J is TRBJ1-5 and V is TRBV28; D perhaps matches TRBD1 (6 bases). The germline CDR1 and CDR2 sequences are MDHEN and SYDVKM. Trimming shortened V by 5 bases and J by 7 bases, and 12 bases separated the two germline ends. The CDR3 contains 13 residues. CDR3 DNA: TGTGCCAGCAGTCCGGACAGTCTGCAGCCCCAGCATTTT. Residues: CASSPDSLQPQHF.

This chain links TRBV5-1 with TRBJ2-1; D is possibly TRBD2 (5 bases). This CDR3 contains 17 residues. CDR1 and CDR2 from the germline V gene are SGHRS and YFSETQ. V was clipped by 1 base and J by 0 bases, with 14 bases between them. The CDR3 sequence is CASSLMLAASSYNEQFF. For the CDR3, the DNA is TGCGCCAGCAGCTTGATGCTAGCTGCGAGCTCCTACAATGAGCAGTTCTTC.

The V gene is TRBV9, the J gene TRBJ2-1, with TRBD1 matching 8 bases. The ends lost 4 bases at V and 11 bases at J; junction bases unmatched: 8. Germline V lookup: CDR1 SGDLS, CDR2 YYNGEE. This CDR3 comprises 13 residues. The CDR3 coding sequence is TGTGCCAGCAGCCGACAGGGGTGGGGGCAGCAGTTCTTC. Translation gives CASSRQGWGQQFF.

This clone came up once. This chain uses TRBV19 with TRBJ2-7, with TRBD1 as a possible D gene (6 bases). In germline, CDR1 is LNHDA, CDR2 SQIVND (reference sequence). V shed 7 bases and J shed 4 bases, with 17 bases lying between them. The CDR3 length is 14 residues. CDR3 DNA sequence: TGTGCCAGTACCACCCCCCACAGGGTGTACGAGCAGTACTTC. Translation: CASTTPHRVYEQYF. Full variable domain (outside the CDR3, taken from reference TRBV19 and TRBJ2-7): DGGITQSPKYLFRKEGQNVTLSCEQNLNHDAMYWYRQDPGQGLRLIYYSQIVNDFQKGDIAEGYSVSREKKESFPLTVTSAQKNPTAFYLCASTTPHRVYEQYFGPGTRLTVT.

The CDR3 nucleotides read TGTGCCAGCAGCGTAGAGGGTACAGGTCGCTTCAATCAGCCCCAGCATTTT. Protein sequence: CASSVEGTGRFNQPQHF. The rearrangement uses TRBV9 and TRBJ1-5, with a tentative D call TRBD1 (5 bases). Germline V gives CDR1 SGDLS, CDR2 YYNGEE. V was cut by 0 bases and J by 3 bases, with 16 bases left in between. The CDR3 has 17 residues.

CDR3 protein: CASSRTEWDPYF. The CDR3 bases are TGTGCCAGCAGTAGGACTGAGTGGGATCCGTACTTC. The gene calls are TRBV2 and TRBJ2-7, with D tentatively TRBD2 (5 bases). Germline V gives CDR1 SNHLY, CDR2 FYNNEI. The CDR3 consists of 12 residues. The V gene lost 5 bases and the J gene lost 12 bases, with 17 bases spanning the gap.

This chain links TRBV28 with TRBJ2-7, with TRBD2 matching 8 bases. The CDR3 has 14 amino acids. The V and J ends lost 4 bases and 3 bases, in that order; junction bases with no gene match: 5. Germline V gives CDR1 MDHEN, CDR2 SYDVKM. The CDR3 reads CASSSAAGGYEQYF. The CDR3 DNA follows: TGTGCCAGCAGTTCCGCTGCGGGAGGCTACGAGCAGTACTTC.

The rearrangement joins TRBV19 to TRBJ2-2; D possibly uses TRBD1 or TRBD2 (5 bases each). Trimming removed 10 bases at V and 4 bases at J, with 25 bases between. Germline V gives CDR1 LNHDA, CDR2 SQIVND (reference sequence). The CDR3 runs 17 residues. This CDR3 reads CATTLLGAGTATGELFF. The CDR3 DNA follows: TGTGCCACCACCTTACTAGGGGCGGGCACGGCCACCGGGGAGCTGTTTTTT.

This clone was detected only once. The chain has TRBV28 and TRBJ2-1; D gene unclear. Trimming stripped 6 bases from V and 10 bases from J, with 13 bases between. This CDR3 contains 12 residues. CDR1 is MDHEN and CDR2 is SYDVKM in the germline V gene. The CDR3 nucleotides read TGTGCCAGCAGCCCCGACCTAGGGGAGCAGTTCTTC. Translated, it gives CASSPDLGEQFF.